This T cell receptor (beta chain) was documented in a study of a mutant IDH1 vaccine in newly diagnosed glioma (dated by TCRdb to the early 2020s). Background for the entire study: Vaccination began 4-6 weeks after radiotherapy alone, or alongside temozolomide cycles in the chemotherapy-containing groups. Longitudinal TCRB deep sequencing was done for fewer than 30 treated patients, wherever samples were available for exploratory analyses. The week-35 safety follow-up took place at visit V12, and the week-47 end of study took place at visit V13. Of the roughly 34 treated patients, approximately 62% were male and approximately 38% were female, and the mean age was around 40 years. Before enrollment, most patients had been given radiochemotherapy with temozolomide as standard therapy, while the rest had received either radiotherapy alone or temozolomide alone. Peripheral blood was collected at six visits: V03 (baseline), V05, V07, V10, V12 and V13. Beyond this particular receptor, the publication reports: Selection of PBMC samples for TCRB deep sequencing was based on availability. Pseudoprogression seemed to be unrelated to changes in the top peripheral T cell clonotypes found by TCRB sequencing. Immune responses induced by the vaccine were seen in roughly 95% of patients across multiple MHC alleles. The authors noted that analyses of patient blood samples could not be reproduced because of sample limitations.

Worth noting for this clone: Its antigen has not been determined. There are no base qualities to consult, and no much larger clone falls within one base.

CDR1 SGHVS and CDR2 FNYEAQ are derived from the germline V gene. The CDR3 spans 12 residues, from the cysteine through the phenylalanine. This entry keeps only the CDR3 DNA: 36 bases, framed from base 1. V loses 5 bases of germline sequence and J loses 3 bases, and the interval between the two ends is 2 bases. The sample's time point label, in plain terms: week 47, end of study. Each vaccine dose was 300 ug of a 20-mer mutant IDH1 peptide in Montanide, given subcutaneously with topical imiquimod. Across visits V03 through V10, patients got a total of eight vaccinations, given in weeks 1, 3, 5, 7, 11, 15, 19 and 23. The donors had newly diagnosed IDH1-mutant astrocytomas of WHO grade 3 or 4 that showed loss of nuclear ATRX. The samples were drawn from NOA16, a multicentre, single-arm, open-label phase I trial in Germany that tested a mutant IDH1 peptide vaccine in humans for the first time. Genomic DNA for TCRB sequencing was extracted from EDTA blood using the DNeasy Blood and Tissue Kit.

Library prep was done by the immunoSEQ multiplex PCR assay. The hsTCRB Kit was used according to the manufacturer's protocol to amplify rearranged TCR beta chain sequences. TCRB libraries were sequenced on an Illumina MiSeq. Turning to the authors' computational methods: The kit vendor's proprietary platform handled demultiplexing, trimming and gene mapping. TCRdb provides this immuneACCESS table in a form limited to in-frame rearrangements. Some clones are lacking; in checked studies, under half of them reflect an unresolved V gene, and why the rest are absent is not known. That table gives V, J and clone size, and the DNA gave D and trimming. This sample gives under 60,000 clones in total; approximately 80% of them show up just once. The ten largest clones represent about 4.9% of the sample.

This sample comprised PBMCs, obtained from a glioma patient whose treatment included an IDH1 peptide vaccine. This clonotype originated in a middle-aged woman with glioma. Some clones in this sample may be carry-over from other donors' samples. This receptor chain uses TRBV7-6 and TRBJ1-6; the D gene lacks a confident call. The CDR3 reads CASSRYNSPLHF. The bases are TGTGCCAGCAGCCGCTATAATTCACCCCTCCACTTT. Extended through the reference TRBV7-6 and TRBJ1-6 proteins, this CDR3 yields the full variable domain: GAGVSQSPRYKVTKRGQDVALRCDPISGHVSLYWYRQALGQGPEFLTYFNYEAQQDKSGLPNDRFSAERPEGSISTLTIQRTEQRDSAMYRCASSRYNSPLHFGNGTRLTVT.